The sequence of this T cell receptor beta chain was determined in a study of identical twins. This clonotype was picked up a small number of times. Unique molecular identifiers were present on the cDNA, which also gained a universal primer site by template switching. TCRdb itself ran the 5' RACE reads through MiXCR, one entry per CDR3 protein. In the table there are roughly 720,000 distinct CDR3 sequences, approximately 18% of which are singletons. The same sample was also used in a study of T cells expressing NK-cell markers. This second study notes: Sequencing of TCR beta repertoires drew on sorted CD3+CD56+NKG2C+, CD3+CD56+NKG2C- and CD3+CD56-NKG2C+ T cells. Whether expanded NKG2C+ T cell clones were HCMV specific stayed uncertain.

This sequence originates from a young woman in good health. The specimen sequenced was PBMCs.

DNA for the CDR3: TGCAGTGCTAGAAGTTTTGGGTTTGAGCAGTTCTTC. Translation gives CSARSFGFEQFF. The rearrangement links TRBV20-1 to TRBJ2-1; D remains ambiguous. CDR3 length equals 12 residues. Per the germline V gene, CDR1 is DFQATT and CDR2 is SNEGSKA (reference sequence). Trimming left V 2 bases short and J 9 bases short, with 11 bases between.